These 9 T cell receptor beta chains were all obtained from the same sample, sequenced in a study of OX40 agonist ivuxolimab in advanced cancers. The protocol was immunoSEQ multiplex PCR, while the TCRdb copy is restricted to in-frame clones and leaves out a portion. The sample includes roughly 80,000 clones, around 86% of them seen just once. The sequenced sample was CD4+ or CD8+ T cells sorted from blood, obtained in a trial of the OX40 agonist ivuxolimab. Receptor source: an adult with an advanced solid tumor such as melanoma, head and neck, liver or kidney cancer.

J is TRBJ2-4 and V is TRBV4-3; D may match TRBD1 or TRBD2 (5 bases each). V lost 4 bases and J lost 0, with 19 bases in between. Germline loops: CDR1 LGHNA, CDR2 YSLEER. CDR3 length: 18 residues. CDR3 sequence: CASSPGWGEGLAKNIQYF. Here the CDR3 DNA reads TGCGCCAGCAGCCCCGGGTGGGGAGAGGGGTTAGCCAAAAACATTCAGTACTTC.

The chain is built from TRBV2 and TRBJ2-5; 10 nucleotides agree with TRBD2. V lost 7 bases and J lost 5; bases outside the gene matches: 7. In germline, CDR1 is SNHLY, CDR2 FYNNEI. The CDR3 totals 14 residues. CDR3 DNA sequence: TGTGCCAGCAAACAGCGGGGGGGCTTGGAGACCCAGTACTTC. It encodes CASKQRGGLETQYF.

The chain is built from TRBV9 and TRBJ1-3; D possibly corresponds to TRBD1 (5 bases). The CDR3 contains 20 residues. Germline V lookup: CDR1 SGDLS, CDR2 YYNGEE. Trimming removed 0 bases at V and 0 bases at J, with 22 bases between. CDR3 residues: CASSVEAGRSPSFSGNTIYF. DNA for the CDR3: TGTGCCAGCAGCGTAGAGGCAGGGCGAAGCCCCTCTTTCTCTGGAAACACCATATATTTT.

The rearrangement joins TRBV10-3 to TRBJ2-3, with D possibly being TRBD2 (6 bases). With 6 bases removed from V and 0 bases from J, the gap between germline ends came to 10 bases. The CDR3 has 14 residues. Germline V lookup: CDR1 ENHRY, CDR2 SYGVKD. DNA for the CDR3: TGTGCCATCAGGGGGGGATTTAGCACAGATACGCAGTATTTT. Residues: CAIRGGFSTDTQYF.

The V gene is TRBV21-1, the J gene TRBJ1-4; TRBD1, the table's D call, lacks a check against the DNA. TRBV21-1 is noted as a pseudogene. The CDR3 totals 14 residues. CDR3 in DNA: TGTGCCAGCAGCCAGACAGGGGCGGATGAAAAACTGTTTTTT. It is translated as CASSQTGADEKLFF.

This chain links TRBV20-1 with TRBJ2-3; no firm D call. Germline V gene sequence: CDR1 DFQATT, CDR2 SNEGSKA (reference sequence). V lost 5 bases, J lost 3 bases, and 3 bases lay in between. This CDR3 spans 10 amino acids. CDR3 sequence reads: CSAETDTQYF. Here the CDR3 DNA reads TGCAGTGCTGAGACAGATACGCAGTATTTT.

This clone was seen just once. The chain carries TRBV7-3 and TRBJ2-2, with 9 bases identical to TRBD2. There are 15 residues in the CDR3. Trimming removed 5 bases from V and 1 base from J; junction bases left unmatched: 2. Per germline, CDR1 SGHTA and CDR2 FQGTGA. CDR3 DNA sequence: TGTGCCAGCAGCCTTAGCGGGGGGAACACCGGGGAGCTGTTTTTT. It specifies CASSLSGGNTGELFF.

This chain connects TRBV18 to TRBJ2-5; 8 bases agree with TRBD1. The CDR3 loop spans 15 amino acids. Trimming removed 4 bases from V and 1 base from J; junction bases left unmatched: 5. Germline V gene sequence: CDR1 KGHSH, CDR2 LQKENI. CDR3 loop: CASSQGQAPQETQYF. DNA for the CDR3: TGTGCCAGCTCACAGGGACAGGCCCCCCAAGAGACCCAGTACTTC.

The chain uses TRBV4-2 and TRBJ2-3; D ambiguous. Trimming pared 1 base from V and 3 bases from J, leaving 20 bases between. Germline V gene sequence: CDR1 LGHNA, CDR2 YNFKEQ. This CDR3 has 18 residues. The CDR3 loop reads CASSQGPWTVSTTDTQYF. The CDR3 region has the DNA TGTGCCAGCAGCCAAGGCCCTTGGACGGTCTCCACAACAGATACGCAGTATTTT.